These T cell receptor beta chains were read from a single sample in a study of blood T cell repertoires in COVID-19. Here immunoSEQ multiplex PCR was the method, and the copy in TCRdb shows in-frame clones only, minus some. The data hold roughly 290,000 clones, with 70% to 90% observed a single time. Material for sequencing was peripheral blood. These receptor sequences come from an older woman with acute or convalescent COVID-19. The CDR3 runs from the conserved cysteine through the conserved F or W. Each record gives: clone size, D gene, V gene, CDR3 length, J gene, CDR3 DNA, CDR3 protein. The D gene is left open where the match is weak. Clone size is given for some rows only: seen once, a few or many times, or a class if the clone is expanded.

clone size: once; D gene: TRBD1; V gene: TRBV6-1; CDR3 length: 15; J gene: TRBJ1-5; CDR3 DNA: TGTGCCAGCCGCATACAGGGGTTTGGCAATCAGCCCCAGCATTTT; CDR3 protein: CASRIQGFGNQPQHF
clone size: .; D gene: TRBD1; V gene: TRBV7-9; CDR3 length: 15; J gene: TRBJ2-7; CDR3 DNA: TGTGCCAGCAGCTTCCCGGACAGGGGTTACTACGAGCAGTACTTC; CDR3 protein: CASSFPDRGYYEQYF
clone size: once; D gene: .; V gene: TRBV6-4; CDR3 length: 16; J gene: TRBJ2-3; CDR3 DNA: TGTGCCAGCAGTGACAAGGCTAGCGAGTACACAGATACGCAGTATTTT; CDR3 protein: CASSDKASEYTDTQYF
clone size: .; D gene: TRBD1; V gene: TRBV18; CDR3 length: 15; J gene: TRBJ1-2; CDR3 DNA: TGTGCCAGCTCGTCCTCGGGGGGACAGGGTTATGGCTACACCTTC; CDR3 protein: CASSSSGGQGYGYTF
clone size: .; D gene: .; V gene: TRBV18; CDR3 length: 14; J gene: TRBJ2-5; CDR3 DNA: TGTGCCAGCTCCCGGCAGGGTATCCAAGAGACCCAGTACTTC; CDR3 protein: CASSRQGIQETQYF
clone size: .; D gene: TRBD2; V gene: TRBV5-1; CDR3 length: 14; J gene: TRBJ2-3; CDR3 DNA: TGCGCCAGCAGCTTGGAGGGGAGGGCAGATACGCAGTATTTT; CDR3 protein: CASSLEGRADTQYF
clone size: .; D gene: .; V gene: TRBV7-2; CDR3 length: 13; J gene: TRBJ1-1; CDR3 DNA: TGTGCCAGCAGCCCAAACGTCCGGGCTGAAGCTTTCTTT; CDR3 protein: CASSPNVRAEAFF
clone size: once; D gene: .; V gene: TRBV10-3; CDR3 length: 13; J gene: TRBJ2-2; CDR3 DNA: TGTGCCATCTCGGCAGGGGCGTCCGGGGAGCTGTTTTTT; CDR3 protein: CAISAGASGELFF
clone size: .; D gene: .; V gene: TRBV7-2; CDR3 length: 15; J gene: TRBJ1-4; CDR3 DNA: TGTGCCAGCAGCTTAGATGGGGGGGCGAGTGAAAAACTGTTTTTT; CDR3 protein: CASSLDGGASEKLFF
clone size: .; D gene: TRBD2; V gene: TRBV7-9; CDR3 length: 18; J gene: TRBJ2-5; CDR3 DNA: TGTGCCAGCAGCTTAAAGGGACGGACTAGCGGGGTCCAAGAGACCCAGTACTTC; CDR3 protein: CASSLKGRTSGVQETQYF
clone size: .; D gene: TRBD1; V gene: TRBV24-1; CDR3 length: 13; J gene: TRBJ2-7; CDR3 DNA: TGTGCCACCAGTGTTAACGACAGGGACGAGCAGTACTTC; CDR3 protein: CATSVNDRDEQYF
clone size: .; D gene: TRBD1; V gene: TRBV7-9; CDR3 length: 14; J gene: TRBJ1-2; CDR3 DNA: TGTGCCAGCAGCCACTCCGGGACAGGGGATGGCTACACCTTC; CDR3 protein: CASSHSGTGDGYTF
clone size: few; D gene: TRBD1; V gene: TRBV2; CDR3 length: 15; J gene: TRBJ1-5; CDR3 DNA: TGTGCCAGCAGTGGGGGGACAGGGAGCAATCAGCCCCAGCATTTT; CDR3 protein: CASSGGTGSNQPQHF
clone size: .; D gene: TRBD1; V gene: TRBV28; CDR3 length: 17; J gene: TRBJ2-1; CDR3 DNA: TGTGCCAGCAGCTCCTCCGGGGGACAGGGGGCGGCCAATGAGCAGTTCTTC; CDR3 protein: CASSSSGGQGAANEQFF
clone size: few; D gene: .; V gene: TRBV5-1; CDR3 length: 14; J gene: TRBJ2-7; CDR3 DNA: TGCGCCAGCAGCTTGGAACCAGGGAACTACGAGCAGTACTTC; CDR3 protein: CASSLEPGNYEQYF
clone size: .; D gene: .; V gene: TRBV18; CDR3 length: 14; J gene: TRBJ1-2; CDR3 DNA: TGTGCCAGCTCTCCTAGCGCCGGGACCTATGGCTACACCTTC; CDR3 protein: CASSPSAGTYGYTF
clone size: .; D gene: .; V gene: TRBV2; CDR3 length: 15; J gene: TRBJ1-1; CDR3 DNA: TGTGCCAGCAGTGCAGGGAATCCGGGCCTGGGTGAAGCTTTCTTT; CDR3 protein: CASSAGNPGLGEAFF
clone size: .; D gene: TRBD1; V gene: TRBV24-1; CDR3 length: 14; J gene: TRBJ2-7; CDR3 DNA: TGTGCCACCAGAGCTACAGGGGCCGTCGGTGAGCAGTACTTC; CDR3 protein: CATRATGAVGEQYF
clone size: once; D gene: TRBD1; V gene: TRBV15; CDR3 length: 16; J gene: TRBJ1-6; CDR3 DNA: TGTGCCACCAGCACACTCCGGGACAGGCAAAATTCACCCCTCCACTTT; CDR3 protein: CATSTLRDRQNSPLHF
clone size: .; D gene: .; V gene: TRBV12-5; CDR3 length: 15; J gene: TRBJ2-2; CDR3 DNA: TGTGCTAGTGGTAGTGGTACCCAGGGGACCGGGGAGCTGTTTTTT; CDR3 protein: CASGSGTQGTGELFF
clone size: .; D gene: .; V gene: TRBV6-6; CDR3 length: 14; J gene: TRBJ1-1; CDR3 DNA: TGTGCCAGCAGTTATGACAGAAGGAACACTGAAGCTTTCTTT; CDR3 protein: CASSYDRRNTEAFF
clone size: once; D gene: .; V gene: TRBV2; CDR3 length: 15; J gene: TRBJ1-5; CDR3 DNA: TGTGCCAGCAGCCCAAACGGACTCGCGGGACAGCCCCAGCATTTT; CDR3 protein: CASSPNGLAGQPQHF
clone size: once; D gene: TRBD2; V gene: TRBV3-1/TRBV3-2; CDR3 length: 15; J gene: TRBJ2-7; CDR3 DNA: TGTGCCAGCGTTAGCGGGAGGGAACCCCCCCACGAGCAGTACTTC; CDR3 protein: CASVSGREPPHEQYF
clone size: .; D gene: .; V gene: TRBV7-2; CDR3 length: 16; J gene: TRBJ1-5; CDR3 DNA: TGTGCCAGCAGCTTAAATTGGAGACTTAGCAATCAGCCCCAGCATTTT; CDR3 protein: CASSLNWRLSNQPQHF
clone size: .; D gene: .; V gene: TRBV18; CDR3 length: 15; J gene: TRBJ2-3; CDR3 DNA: TGTGCCAGCTCACCAGGCGGATCTAGCACAGATACGCAGTATTTT; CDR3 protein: CASSPGGSSTDTQYF
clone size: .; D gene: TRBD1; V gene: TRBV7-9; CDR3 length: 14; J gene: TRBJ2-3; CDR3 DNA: TGTGCCAGCAGCTTGACAGGGTTTCCAGATACGCAGTATTTT; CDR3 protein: CASSLTGFPDTQYF
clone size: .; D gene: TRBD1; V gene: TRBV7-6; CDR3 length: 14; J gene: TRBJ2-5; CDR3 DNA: TGTGCCAGCAGCCTGAACAGGGGTGGGGAGACCCAGTACTTC; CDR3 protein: CASSLNRGGETQYF
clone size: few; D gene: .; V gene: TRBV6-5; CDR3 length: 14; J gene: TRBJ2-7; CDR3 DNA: TGTGCCAGCAGTCCCACACGGACAGCCTACGAGCAGTACTTC; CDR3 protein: CASSPTRTAYEQYF
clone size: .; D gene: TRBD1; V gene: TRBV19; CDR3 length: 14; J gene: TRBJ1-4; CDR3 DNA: TGTGCCAGTGGAAACAGGGGGCCTAATGAAAAACTGTTTTTT; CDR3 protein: CASGNRGPNEKLFF
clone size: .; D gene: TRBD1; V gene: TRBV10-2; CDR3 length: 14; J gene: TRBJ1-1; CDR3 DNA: TGCGCCAGCAGTGAGGGACAGGGAAACACTGAAGCTTTCTTT; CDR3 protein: CASSEGQGNTEAFF
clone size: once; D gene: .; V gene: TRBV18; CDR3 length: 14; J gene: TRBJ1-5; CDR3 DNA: TGTGCCAGCTCACCAGGGGCTAGCAATCAGCCCCAGCATTTT; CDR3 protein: CASSPGASNQPQHF
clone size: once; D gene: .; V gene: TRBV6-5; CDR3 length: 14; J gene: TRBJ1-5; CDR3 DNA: TGTGCCAGCAGTCACCGGGGGGTTAATCAGCCCCAGCATTTT; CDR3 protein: CASSHRGVNQPQHF
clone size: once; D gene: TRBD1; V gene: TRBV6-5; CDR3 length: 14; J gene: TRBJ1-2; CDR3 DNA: TGTGCCAGCAGTTACGACAGGGCCAACTATGGCTACACCTTC; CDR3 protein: CASSYDRANYGYTF
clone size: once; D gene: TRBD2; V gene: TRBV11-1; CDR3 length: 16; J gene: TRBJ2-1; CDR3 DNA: TGTGCCAGCAGCCTCTACTTGGGGCGGGAGGTCTATGAGCAGTTCTTC; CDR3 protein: CASSLYLGREVYEQFF
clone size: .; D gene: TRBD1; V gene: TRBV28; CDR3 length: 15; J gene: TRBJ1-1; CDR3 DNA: TGTGCCAGCAGCCTAAATCCGGGACAGGAACTTGAAGCTTTCTTT; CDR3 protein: CASSLNPGQELEAFF
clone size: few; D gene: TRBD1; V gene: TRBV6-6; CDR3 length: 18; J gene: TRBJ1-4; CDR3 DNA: TGTGCCAGCAGTCGCGGGACAGCAATTCCTGCAACTAATGAAAAACTGTTTTTT; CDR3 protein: CASSRGTAIPATNEKLFF